This is a list of T cell receptor beta chains from one sample in a study of blood T cell repertoires in COVID-19. Some clones are missing from TCRdb's copy, which holds only in-frame ones; the method was immunoSEQ multiplex PCR. The sample has 350,000 to 400,000 clones, roughly 90% seen once. The source material was peripheral blood. These receptors came from a woman aged 25-40 years with COVID-19, enrolled during active disease. Both conserved end residues are part of each CDR3. D genes are given only for firm matches. Rows give clone size only sometimes, using once, few, many, or a class for an expanded clone.

abundance: NA; d_gene: NA; v_gene: TRBV27; j_gene: TRBJ2-3; CDR3nt: TGTGCCAGCAGTTCCCTAGATAGGGAGGCAGATACGCAGTATTTT; CDR3aa: CASSSLDREADTQYF
abundance: NA; d_gene: TRBD1; v_gene: TRBV5-1; j_gene: TRBJ1-2; CDR3nt: TGCGCCAGCAGCCACGGGACAGGGCTGGAGAACTATGGCTACACCTTC; CDR3aa: CASSHGTGLENYGYTF
abundance: NA; d_gene: NA; v_gene: TRBV3-1/TRBV3-2; j_gene: TRBJ1-5; CDR3nt: TGTGCCAGCAGCCAAGGGGTGGGCAATAGCAATCAGCCCCAGCATTTT; CDR3aa: CASSQGVGNSNQPQHF
abundance: NA; d_gene: TRBD1; v_gene: TRBV6-5; j_gene: TRBJ1-2; CDR3nt: TGTGCCAGCAGTCGACAGGGCGAAGACTATGGCTACACCTTC; CDR3aa: CASSRQGEDYGYTF
abundance: NA; d_gene: NA; v_gene: TRBV4-1; j_gene: TRBJ2-3; CDR3nt: TGCGCCAGCAGCCCCGCTGGGAGTGGCCGCACAGATACGCAGTATTTT; CDR3aa: CASSPAGSGRTDTQYF
abundance: NA; d_gene: NA; v_gene: TRBV28; j_gene: TRBJ1-5; CDR3nt: TGTGCCAGCAGTCCCTACAGGGTACGTCAGCCCCAGCATTTT; CDR3aa: CASSPYRVRQPQHF
abundance: once; d_gene: TRBD1; v_gene: TRBV28; j_gene: TRBJ1-5; CDR3nt: TGTGCCAGCAGTTTTGTCACAGGGGGCGATCAGCCCCAGCATTTT; CDR3aa: CASSFVTGGDQPQHF
abundance: NA; d_gene: TRBD2; v_gene: TRBV28; j_gene: TRBJ2-3; CDR3nt: TGTGCCAGCAGTTTAGCGGGAGTCGCGGATACGCAGTATTTT; CDR3aa: CASSLAGVADTQYF
abundance: few; d_gene: TRBD1; v_gene: TRBV18; j_gene: TRBJ1-1; CDR3nt: TGTGCCAGCTCACTCTCAACAGGGGGTGGGGACACTGAAGCTTTCTTT; CDR3aa: CASSLSTGGGDTEAFF
abundance: NA; d_gene: NA; v_gene: TRBV7-2; j_gene: TRBJ2-7; CDR3nt: TGTGCCAGCAGCTTACTCTCAGGGTACACCTACGAGCAGTACTTC; CDR3aa: CASSLLSGYTYEQYF
abundance: NA; d_gene: NA; v_gene: TRBV10-3; j_gene: TRBJ2-7; CDR3nt: TGTGCCATCACAGCAGGCGGGGGCGGCTACGAGCAGTACTTC; CDR3aa: CAITAGGGGYEQYF
abundance: NA; d_gene: NA; v_gene: TRBV21-1; j_gene: TRBJ2-3; CDR3nt: TGTGCCAGCAGCAAAAGCCGGACTACGGTTACGCAGTATTTT; CDR3aa: CASSKSRTTVTQYF
abundance: NA; d_gene: NA; v_gene: TRBV7-2; j_gene: TRBJ2-1; CDR3nt: TGTGCCAGCAGCCCCTACAGGGCGACGGGGTACAATGAGCAGTTCTTC; CDR3aa: CASSPYRATGYNEQFF
abundance: NA; d_gene: NA; v_gene: TRBV6-5; j_gene: TRBJ1-4; CDR3nt: TGTGCCAGCAGTTCCCGGGACACCAACGAAAAACTGTTTTTT; CDR3aa: CASSSRDTNEKLFF
abundance: NA; d_gene: NA; v_gene: TRBV6-5; j_gene: TRBJ1-5; CDR3nt: TGTGCCAGCAGACCAGGGATGGAGCAGCCCCAGCATTTT; CDR3aa: CASRPGMEQPQHF
abundance: NA; d_gene: NA; v_gene: TRBV2; j_gene: TRBJ1-6; CDR3nt: TGTGCCAGCACCCCGCAGGGGTGGTATTCCCTCGGTTCACCCCTCCACTTT; CDR3aa: CASTPQGWYSLGSPLHF
abundance: NA; d_gene: NA; v_gene: TRBV6-5; j_gene: TRBJ1-4; CDR3nt: TGTGCCAGCAGGGGGTCGGAGGCTAATGAAAAACTGTTTTTT; CDR3aa: CASRGSEANEKLFF
abundance: once; d_gene: TRBD1; v_gene: TRBV7-2; j_gene: TRBJ2-5; CDR3nt: TGTGCCAGCAGCTTAGACAGGGGGGAGACCCAGTACTTC; CDR3aa: CASSLDRGETQYF
abundance: NA; d_gene: TRBD1; v_gene: TRBV6-2/TRBV6-3; j_gene: TRBJ1-6; CDR3nt: TGTGCCAGCAGTTACTCGCGGCGGACAGGGAATTCACCCCTCCACTTT; CDR3aa: CASSYSRRTGNSPLHF
abundance: once; d_gene: NA; v_gene: TRBV12-3/TRBV12-4; j_gene: TRBJ2-3; CDR3nt: TGTGCCAGCAACTCGAGGGAGACGCAGTATTTT; CDR3aa: CASNSRETQYF
abundance: NA; d_gene: NA; v_gene: TRBV16; j_gene: TRBJ1-5; CDR3nt: TGTGCCAGCAGCCAATCGGGGGGGGAGCAGCCCCAGCATTTT; CDR3aa: CASSQSGGEQPQHF
abundance: once; d_gene: TRBD2; v_gene: TRBV6-5; j_gene: TRBJ2-7; CDR3nt: TGTGCCTCCGCCCGGGGCGGGGGAACCTACGAGCAGTACTTC; CDR3aa: CASARGGGTYEQYF
abundance: NA; d_gene: NA; v_gene: TRBV28; j_gene: TRBJ2-5; CDR3nt: TGTGCCAGCAGGCAACAGAGTAAAGAGACCCAGTACTTC; CDR3aa: CASRQQSKETQYF
abundance: NA; d_gene: NA; v_gene: TRBV13; j_gene: TRBJ2-1; CDR3nt: TGTGCCAGCAGCGAACCGGACTCTTACAATGAGCAGTTCTTC; CDR3aa: CASSEPDSYNEQFF